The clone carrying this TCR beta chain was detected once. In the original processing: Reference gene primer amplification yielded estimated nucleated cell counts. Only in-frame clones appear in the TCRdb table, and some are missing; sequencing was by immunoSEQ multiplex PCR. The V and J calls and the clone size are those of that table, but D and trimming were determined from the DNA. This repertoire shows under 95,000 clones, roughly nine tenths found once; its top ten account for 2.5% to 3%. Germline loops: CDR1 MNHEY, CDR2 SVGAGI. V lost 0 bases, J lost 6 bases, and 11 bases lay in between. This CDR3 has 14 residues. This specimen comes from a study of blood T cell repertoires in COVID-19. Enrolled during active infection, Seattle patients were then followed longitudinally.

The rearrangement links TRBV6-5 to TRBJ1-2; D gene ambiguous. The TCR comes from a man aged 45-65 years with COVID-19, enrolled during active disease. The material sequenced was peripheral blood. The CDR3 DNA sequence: TGTGCCAGCAGTTACTCGACTACAGCGGATGGCTACACCTTC. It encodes CASSYSTTADGYTF.